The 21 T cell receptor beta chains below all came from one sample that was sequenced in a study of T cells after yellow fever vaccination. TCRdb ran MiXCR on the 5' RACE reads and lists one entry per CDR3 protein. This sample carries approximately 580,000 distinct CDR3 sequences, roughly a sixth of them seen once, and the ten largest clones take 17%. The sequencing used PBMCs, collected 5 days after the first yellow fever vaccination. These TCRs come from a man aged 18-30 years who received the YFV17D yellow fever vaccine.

The CDR3, as DNA: TGTGCCAGCAGTTACAGAGGGGGGGATCAGCCCCAGCATTTT. The encoded protein is CASSYRGGDQPQHF. The chain carries TRBV6-5 and TRBJ1-5, with a weak D call TRBD1 (6 bases). This CDR3 spans 14 amino acids. Trimming shortened V by 2 bases and J by 5 bases, and 10 bases separated the two germline ends. Per germline, CDR1 MNHEY and CDR2 SVGAGI.

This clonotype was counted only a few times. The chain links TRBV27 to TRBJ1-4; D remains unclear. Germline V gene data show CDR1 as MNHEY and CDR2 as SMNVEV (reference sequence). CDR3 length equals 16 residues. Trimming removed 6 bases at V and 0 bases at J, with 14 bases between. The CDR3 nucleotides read TGTGCCAGCAGGGTCCAGCCACTTGCAACTAATGAAAAACTGTTTTTT. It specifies CASRVQPLATNEKLFF.

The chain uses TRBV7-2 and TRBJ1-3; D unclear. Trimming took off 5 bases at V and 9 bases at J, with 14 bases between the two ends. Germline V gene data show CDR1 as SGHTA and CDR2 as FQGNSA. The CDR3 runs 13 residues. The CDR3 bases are TGTGCCAGCAGCCTTGGACTCCGGGCCACCATATATTTT. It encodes CASSLGLRATIYF.

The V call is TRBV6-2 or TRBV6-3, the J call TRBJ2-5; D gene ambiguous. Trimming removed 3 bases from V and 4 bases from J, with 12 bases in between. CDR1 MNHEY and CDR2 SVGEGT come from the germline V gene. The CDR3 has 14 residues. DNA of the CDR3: TGTGCCAGCAGTTATAGATCCAACGGAGAGACCCAGTACTTC. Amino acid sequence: CASSYRSNGETQYF.

The CDR3 sequence is CASSLEQGLYDGYTF. In nucleotides, the CDR3 is TGCGCCAGCAGCTTGGAGCAGGGTTTGTATGATGGCTACACCTTC. V is TRBV5-1 and J is TRBJ1-2; D possibly corresponds to TRBD1 (5 bases). This CDR3 is 15 amino acids long. V was pared by 0 bases and J by 6 bases, with 15 bases between. The germline V gene encodes CDR1 SGHRS and CDR2 YFSETQ. Complete variable domain (other parts from reference TRBV5-1 and TRBJ1-2): KAGVTQTPRYLIKTRGQQVTLSCSPISGHRSVSWYQQTPGQGLQFLFEYFSETQRNKGNFPGRFSGRQFSNSRSEMNVSTLELGDSALYLCASSLEQGLYDGYTFGSGTRLTVV.

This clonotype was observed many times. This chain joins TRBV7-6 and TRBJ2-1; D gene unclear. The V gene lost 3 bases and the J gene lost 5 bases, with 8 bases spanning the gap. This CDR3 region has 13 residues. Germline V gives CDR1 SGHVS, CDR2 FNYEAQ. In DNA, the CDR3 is TGTGCCAGCAGCTTGCGATTAAACAATGAGCAGTTCTTC. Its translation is CASSLRLNNEQFF.

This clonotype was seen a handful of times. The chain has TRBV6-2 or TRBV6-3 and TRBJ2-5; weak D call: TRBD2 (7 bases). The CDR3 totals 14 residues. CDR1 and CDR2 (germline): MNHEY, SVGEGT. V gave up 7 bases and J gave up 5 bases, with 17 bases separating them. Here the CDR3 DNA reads TGTGCCAGCAAAAAAGGGGGGGTTAAGGAGACCCAGTACTTC. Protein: CASKKGGVKETQYF.

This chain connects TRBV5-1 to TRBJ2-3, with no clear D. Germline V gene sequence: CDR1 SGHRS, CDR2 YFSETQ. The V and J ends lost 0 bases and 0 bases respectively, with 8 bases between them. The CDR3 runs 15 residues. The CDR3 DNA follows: TGCGCCAGCAGCTTGGGATCGTGGAGCACAGATACGCAGTATTTT. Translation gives CASSLGSWSTDTQYF. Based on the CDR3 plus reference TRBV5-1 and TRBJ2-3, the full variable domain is KAGVTQTPRYLIKTRGQQVTLSCSPISGHRSVSWYQQTPGQGLQFLFEYFSETQRNKGNFPGRFSGRQFSNSRSEMNVSTLELGDSALYLCASSLGSWSTDTQYFGPGTRLTVL.

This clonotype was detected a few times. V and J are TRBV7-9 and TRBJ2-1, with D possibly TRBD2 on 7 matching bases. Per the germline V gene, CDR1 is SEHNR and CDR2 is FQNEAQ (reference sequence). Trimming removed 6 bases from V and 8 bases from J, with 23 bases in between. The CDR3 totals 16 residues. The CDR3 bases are TGTGCCAGCAGGAGGTCTAGGGGGGGCCGCGGAGATGAGCAGTTCTTC. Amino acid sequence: CASRRSRGGRGDEQFF.

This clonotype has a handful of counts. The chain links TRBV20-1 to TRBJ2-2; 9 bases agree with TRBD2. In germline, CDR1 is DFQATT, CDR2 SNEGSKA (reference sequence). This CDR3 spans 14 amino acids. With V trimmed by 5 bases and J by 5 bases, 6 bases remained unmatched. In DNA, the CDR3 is TGCAGTGCTTTAGCGGGGGTCGATACCGGGGAGCTGTTTTTT. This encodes CSALAGVDTGELFF.

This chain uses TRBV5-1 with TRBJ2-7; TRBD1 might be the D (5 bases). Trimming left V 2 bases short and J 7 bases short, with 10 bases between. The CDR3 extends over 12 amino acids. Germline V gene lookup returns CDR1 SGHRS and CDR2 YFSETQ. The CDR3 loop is CASSFSGKEQYF. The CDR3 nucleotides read TGCGCCAGCAGCTTCTCAGGGAAGGAGCAGTACTTC.

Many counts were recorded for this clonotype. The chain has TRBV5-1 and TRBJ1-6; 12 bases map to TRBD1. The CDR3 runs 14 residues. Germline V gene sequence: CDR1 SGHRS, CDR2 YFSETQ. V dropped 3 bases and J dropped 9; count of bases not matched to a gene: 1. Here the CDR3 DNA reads TGCGCCAGCAGCTGGGACAGGGGGCCTTCACCCCTCCACTTT. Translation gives CASSWDRGPSPLHF.

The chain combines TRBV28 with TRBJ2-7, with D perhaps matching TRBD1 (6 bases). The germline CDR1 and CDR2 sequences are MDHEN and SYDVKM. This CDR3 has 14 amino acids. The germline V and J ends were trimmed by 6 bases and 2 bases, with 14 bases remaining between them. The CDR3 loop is CASSPQGITYEQYV. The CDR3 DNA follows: TGTGCCAGCAGCCCCCAGGGGATCACCTACGAGCAGTACGTC.

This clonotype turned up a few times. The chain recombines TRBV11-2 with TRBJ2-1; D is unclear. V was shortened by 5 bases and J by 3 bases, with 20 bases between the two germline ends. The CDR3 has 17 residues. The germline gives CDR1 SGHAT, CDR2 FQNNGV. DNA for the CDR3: TGTGCCAGCAGCCCCCTTTCGAGAACCTATGGCTACAATGAGCAGTTCTTC. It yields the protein CASSPLSRTYGYNEQFF.

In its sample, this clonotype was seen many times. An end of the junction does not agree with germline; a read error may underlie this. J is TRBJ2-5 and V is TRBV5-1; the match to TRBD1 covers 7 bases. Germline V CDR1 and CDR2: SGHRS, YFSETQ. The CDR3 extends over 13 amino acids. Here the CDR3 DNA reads TGTGCCAGCAGTTTAGGGGGCCGCGAGACCCAGTACTTC. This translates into CASSLGGRETQYF. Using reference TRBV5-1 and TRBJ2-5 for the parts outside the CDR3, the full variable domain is KAGVTQTPRYLIKTRGQQVTLSCSPISGHRSVSWYQQTPGQGLQFLFEYFSETQRNKGNFPGRFSGRQFSNSRSEMNVSTLELGDSALYLCASSLGGRETQYFGPGTRLLVL.

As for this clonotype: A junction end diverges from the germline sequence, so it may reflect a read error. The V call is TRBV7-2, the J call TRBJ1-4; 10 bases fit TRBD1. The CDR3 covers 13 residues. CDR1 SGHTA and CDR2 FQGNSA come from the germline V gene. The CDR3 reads CASSFRDRGSVSF. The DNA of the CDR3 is TGTGCCAGCAGCTTCCGGGACAGGGGTTCGGTGTCATTT.

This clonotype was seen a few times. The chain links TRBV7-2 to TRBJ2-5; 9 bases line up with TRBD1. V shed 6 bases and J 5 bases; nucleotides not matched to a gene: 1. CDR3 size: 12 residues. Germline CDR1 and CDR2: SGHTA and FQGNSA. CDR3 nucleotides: TGTGCCAGCAGGGGGACAGGGGAGACCCAGTACTTC. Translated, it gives CASRGTGETQYF.

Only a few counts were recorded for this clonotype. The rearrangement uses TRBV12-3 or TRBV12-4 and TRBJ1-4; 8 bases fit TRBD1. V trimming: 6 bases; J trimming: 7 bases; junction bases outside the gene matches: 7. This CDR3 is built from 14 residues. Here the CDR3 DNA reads TGTGCCAGCAGCAGGACAGGGAGGGGTGAAAAACTGTTTTTT. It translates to CASSRTGRGEKLFF.

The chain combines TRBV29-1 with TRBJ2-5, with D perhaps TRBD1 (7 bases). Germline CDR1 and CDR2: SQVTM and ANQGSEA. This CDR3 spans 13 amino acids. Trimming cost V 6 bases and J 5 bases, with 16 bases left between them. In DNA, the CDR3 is TGCAGCGTGGCGGAGGGGGCGCGGGAGACCCAGTACTTC. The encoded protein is CSVAEGARETQYF.

The CDR3 DNA follows: TGTGCCAGCAGCTTTACCCTAGACATTCAGTACTTC. Its protein is CASSFTLDIQYF. V and J are TRBV7-9 and TRBJ2-4; D call uncertain. CDR1 is SEHNR, CDR2 FQNEAQ, per germline (reference sequence). Trimming left V 3 bases short and J 8 bases short, with 8 bases between. This CDR3 region has 12 residues.

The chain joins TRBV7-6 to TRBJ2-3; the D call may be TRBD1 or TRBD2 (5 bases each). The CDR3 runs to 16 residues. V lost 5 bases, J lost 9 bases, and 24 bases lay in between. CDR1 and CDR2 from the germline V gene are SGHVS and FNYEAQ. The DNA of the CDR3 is TGTGCCAGCAGCCTCGTCCGGGACGGCGGTACGGAAACGCAGTATTTT. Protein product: CASSLVRDGGTETQYF.